This TCR beta chain emerged from a study of CD8 T cells in ankylosing spondylitis (dated by TCRdb to the late 2010s). About the full investigation: T cell receptor beta repertoires were profiled in healthy donors and ankylosing spondylitis patients so that disease-linked TCR variants could be found. In total, the full study cohort was made up of about 110 healthy donors and more than 20 ankylosing spondylitis patients. Peripheral blood was sampled, and synovial fluid was also collected from ankylosing spondylitis patients. Study-level results and caveats: A CD8+ phenotype was shown by the disease-linked clones, which were found at relatively low frequencies in peripheral blood. The disease-linked clones were reported as significantly enriched in matched synovial fluid samples from ankylosing spondylitis patients. Some TCR beta motif variants had previously been reported in synovial fluid and blood of reactive arthritis patients, which suggested common disease-initiation mechanisms. Blood from ankylosing spondylitis patients appeared to be characterized by a TCR beta motif made up of under ten highly homologous amino acid variants.

This clonotype was seen at least ten times. Its antigen target is currently unknown. Base-call qualities are not available, and no considerably larger clone is one nucleotide away. The reads were generated on an Illumina HiSeq 2500. TCR beta libraries were prepared by quantitative 5'-RACE with molecular barcodes. Turning to the authors' computational methods: To identify disease-linked TCR variants, a new computational method was used, one built on a probabilistic model of VDJ rearrangement. TCRdb reanalyzed the raw reads on its own, using fastp at Q25 for trimming and MiXCR for clone calling, and kept in-frame beta chains. Every CDR3 protein is listed once, alongside the most common genes and DNA of its rows. TCRdb, rather than the study authors, made the V and J calls. For this sample there are around 490,000 distinct CDR3 sequences; approximately 5.3% appear just once. Roughly 3.2% of the sample lies in the top ten.

The CDR3 numbers 16 residues from cysteine through phenylalanine. Only CDR3 DNA is held: 48 bases, read in frame from base 1. CDR1 and CDR2 (SEHNR, FQNEAQ) derive from the germline V gene (reference sequence). At the junction V is shortened by 1 base and J by 3 bases; bases outside the gene matches: 7. Specimen: blood, either unsorted or a sorted T cell fraction (not recorded which). The source of this sequence is a male donor with ankylosing spondylitis. The V and J segments used are TRBV7-9 and TRBJ2-7; 9 bases in the junction line up with TRBD1. The DNA is TGTGCCAGCAGCTTAGTGGAACAGGGGGCGAACTACGAGCAGTACTTC. It specifies CASSLVEQGANYEQYF.